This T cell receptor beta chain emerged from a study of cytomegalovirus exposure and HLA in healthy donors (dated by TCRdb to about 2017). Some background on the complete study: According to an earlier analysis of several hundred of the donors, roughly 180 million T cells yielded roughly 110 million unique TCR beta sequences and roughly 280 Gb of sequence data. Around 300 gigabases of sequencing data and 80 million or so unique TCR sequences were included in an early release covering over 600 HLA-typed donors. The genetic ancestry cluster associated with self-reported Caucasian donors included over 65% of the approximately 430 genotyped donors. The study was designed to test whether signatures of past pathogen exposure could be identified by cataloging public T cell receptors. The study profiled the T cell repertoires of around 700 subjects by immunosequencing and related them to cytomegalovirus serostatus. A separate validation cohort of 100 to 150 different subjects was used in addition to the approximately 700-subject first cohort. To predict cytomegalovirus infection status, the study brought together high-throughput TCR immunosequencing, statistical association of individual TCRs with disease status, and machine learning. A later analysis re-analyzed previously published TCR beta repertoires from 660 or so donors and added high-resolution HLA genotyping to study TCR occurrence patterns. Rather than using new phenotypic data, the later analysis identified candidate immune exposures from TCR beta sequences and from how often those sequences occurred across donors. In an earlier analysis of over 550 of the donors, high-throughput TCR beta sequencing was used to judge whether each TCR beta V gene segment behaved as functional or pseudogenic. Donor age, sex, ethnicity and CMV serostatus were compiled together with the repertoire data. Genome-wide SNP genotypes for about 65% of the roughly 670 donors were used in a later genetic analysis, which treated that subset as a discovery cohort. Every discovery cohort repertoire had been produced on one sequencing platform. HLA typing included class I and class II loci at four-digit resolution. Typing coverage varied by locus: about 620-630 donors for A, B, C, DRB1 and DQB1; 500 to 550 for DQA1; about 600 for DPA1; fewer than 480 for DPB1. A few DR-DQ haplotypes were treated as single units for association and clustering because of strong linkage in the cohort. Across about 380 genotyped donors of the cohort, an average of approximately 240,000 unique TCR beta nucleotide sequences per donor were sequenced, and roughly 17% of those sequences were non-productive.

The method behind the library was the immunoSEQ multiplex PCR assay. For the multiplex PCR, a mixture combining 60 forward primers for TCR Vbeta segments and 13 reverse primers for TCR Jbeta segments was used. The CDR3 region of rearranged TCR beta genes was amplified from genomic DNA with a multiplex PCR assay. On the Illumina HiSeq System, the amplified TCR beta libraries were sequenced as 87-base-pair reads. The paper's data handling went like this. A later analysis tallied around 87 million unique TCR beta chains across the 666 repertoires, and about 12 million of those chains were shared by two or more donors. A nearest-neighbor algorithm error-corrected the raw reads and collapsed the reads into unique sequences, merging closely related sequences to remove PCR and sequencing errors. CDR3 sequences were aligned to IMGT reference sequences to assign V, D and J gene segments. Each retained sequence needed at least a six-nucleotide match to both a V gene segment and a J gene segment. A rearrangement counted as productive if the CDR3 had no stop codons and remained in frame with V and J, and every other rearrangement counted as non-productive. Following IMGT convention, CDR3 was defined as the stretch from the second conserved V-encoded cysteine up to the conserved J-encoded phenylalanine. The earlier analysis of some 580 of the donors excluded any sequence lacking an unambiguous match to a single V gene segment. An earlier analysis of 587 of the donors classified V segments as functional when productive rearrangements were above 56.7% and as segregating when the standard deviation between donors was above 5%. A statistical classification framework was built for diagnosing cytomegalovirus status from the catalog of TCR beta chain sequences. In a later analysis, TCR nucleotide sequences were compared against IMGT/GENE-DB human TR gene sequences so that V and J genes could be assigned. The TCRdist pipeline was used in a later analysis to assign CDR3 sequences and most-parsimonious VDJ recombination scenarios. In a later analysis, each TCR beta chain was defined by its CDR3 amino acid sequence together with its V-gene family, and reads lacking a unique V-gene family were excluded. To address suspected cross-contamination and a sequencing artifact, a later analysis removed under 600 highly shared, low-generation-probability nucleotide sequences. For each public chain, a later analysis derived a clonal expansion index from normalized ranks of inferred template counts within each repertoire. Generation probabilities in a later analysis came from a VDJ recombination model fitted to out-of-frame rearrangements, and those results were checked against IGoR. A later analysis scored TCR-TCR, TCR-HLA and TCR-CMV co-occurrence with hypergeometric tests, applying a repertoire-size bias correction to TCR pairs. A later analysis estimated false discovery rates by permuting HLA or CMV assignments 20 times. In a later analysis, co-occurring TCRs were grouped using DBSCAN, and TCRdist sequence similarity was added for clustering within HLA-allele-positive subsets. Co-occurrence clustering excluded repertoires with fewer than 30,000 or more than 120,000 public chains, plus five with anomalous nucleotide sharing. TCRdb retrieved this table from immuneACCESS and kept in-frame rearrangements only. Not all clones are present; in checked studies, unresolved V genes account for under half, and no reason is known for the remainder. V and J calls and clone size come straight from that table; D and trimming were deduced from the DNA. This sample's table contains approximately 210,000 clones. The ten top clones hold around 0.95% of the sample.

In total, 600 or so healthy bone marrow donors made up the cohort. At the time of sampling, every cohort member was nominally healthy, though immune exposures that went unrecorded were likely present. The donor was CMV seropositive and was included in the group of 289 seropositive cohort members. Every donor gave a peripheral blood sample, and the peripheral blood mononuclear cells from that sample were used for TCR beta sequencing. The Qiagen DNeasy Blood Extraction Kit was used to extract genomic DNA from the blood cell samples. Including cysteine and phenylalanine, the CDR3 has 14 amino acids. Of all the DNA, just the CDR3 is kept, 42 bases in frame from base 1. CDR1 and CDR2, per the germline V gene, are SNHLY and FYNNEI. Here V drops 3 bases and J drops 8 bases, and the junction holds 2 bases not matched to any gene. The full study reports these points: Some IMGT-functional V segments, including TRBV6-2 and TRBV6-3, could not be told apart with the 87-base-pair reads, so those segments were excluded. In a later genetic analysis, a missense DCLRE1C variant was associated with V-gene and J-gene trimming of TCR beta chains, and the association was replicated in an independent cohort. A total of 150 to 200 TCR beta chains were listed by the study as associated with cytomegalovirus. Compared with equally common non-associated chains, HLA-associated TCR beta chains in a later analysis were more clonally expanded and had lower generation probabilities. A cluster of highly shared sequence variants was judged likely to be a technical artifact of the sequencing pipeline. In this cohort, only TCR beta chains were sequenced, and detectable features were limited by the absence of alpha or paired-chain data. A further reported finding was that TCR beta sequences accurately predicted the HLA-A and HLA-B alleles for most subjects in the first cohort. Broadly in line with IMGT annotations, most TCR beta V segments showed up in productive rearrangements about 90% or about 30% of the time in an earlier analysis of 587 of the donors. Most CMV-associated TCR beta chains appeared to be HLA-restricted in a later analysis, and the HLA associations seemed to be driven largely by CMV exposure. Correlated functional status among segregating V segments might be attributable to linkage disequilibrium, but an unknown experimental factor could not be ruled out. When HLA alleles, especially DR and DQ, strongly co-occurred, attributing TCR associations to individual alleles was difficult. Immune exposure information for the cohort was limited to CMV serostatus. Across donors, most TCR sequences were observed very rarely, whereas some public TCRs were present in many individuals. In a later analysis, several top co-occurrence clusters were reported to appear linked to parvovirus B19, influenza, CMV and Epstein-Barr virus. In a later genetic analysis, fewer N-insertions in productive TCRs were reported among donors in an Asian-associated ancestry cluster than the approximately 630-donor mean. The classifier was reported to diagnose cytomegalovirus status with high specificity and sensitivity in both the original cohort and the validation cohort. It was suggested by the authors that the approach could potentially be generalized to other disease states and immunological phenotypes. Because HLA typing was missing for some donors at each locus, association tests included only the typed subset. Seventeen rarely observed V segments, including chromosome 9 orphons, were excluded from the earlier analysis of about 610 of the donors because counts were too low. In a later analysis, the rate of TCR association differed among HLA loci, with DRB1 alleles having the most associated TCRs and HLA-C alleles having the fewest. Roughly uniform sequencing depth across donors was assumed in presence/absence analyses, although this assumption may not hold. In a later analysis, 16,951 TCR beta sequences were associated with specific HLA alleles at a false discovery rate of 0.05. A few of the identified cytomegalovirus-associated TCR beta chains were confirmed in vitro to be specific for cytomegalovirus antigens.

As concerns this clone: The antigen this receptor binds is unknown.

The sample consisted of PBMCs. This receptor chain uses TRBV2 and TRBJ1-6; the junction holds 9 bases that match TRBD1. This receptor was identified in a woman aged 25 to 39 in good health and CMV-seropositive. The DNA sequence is TGTGCCAGCAGTGAGCGGACAGGGGATTCACCCCTCCACTTT. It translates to CASSERTGDSPLHF.